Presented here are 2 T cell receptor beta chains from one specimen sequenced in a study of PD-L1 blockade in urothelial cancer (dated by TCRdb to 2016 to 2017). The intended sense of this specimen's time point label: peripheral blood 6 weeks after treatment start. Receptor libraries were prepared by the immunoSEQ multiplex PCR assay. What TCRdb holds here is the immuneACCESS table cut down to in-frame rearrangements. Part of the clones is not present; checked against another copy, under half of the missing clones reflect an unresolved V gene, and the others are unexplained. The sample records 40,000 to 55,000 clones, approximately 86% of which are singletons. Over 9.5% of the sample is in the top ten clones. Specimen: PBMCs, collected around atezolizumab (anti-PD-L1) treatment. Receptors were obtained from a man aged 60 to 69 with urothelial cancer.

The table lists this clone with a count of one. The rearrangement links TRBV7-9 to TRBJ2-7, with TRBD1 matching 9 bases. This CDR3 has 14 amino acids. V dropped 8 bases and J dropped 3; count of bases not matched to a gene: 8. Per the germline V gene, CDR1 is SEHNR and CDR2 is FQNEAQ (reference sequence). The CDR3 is CASPPDRGDYEQYF. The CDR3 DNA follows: TGTGCCAGCCCCCCGGACAGGGGTGACTACGAGCAGTACTTC.

CDR3 region: CASGLQSRDRVYEQYF. The CDR3 coding sequence is TGTGCTAGTGGTTTGCAGTCTAGGGACAGGGTCTACGAGCAGTACTTC. This chain links TRBV12-5 with TRBJ2-7; 9 bases line up with TRBD1. The V segment lost 2 bases and the J segment 3 bases; nucleotides outside the gene matches: 8. The CDR3 sequence is 16 residues long. From germline, CDR1 is LGHNT and CDR2 FRNRAP.